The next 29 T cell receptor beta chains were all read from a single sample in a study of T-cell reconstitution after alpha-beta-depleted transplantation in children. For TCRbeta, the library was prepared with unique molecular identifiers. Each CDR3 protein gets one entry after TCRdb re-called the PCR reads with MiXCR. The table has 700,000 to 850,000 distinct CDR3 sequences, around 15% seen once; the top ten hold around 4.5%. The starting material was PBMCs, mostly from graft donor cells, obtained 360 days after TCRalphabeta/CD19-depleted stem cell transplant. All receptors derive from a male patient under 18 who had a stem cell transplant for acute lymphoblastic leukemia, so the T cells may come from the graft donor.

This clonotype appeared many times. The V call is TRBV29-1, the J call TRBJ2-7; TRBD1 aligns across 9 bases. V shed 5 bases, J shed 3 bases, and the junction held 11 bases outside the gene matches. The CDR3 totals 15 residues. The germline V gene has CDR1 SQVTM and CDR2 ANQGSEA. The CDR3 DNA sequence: TGCAGCGTTTTACACAGGGGGCCGCTAATCTACGAGCAGTACTTC. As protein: CSVLHRGPLIYEQYF.

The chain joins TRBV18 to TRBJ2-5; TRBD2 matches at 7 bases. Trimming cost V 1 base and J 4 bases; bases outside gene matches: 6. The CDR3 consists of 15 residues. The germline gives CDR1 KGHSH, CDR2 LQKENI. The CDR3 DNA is TGTGCCAGCTCACCACAGGGCCCGGGAGGAGAGACCCAGTACTTC. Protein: CASSPQGPGGETQYF.

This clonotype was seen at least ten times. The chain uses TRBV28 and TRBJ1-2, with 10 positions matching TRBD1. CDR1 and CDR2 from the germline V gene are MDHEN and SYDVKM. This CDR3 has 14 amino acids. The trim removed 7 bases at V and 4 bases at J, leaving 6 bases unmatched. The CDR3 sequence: CASIRDRGLYGYTF. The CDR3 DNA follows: TGTGCCAGCATCCGGGACAGGGGACTCTATGGCTACACCTTC.

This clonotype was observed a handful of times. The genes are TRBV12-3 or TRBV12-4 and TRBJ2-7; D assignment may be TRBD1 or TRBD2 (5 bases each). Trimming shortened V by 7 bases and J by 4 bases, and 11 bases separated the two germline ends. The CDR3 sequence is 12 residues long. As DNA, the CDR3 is TGTGCCAGCACCGGGGACGGGTACGAGCAGTACTTC. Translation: CASTGDGYEQYF.

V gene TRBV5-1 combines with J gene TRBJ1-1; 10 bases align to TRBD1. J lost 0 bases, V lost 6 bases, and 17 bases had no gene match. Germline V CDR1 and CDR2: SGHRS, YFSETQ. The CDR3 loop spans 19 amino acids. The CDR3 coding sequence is TGCGCCAGCACTAAAATGAAGACAGGGGGCGGGGGCCTGAACACTGAAGCTTTCTTT. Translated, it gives CASTKMKTGGGGLNTEAFF.

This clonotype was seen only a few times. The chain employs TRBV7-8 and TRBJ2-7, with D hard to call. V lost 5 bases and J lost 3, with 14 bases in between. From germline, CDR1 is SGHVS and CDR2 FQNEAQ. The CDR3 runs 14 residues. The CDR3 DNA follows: TGTGCCAGCAGCGCCCATGGGCCCCTCTACGAGCAGTACTTC. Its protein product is CASSAHGPLYEQYF.

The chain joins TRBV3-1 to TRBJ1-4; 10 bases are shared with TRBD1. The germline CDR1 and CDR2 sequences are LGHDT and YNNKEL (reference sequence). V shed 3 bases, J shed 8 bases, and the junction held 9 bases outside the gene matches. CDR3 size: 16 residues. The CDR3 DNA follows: TGTGCCAGCAGCCATTATTCCGGGACAGGGGACGAAAAACTGTTTTTT. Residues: CASSHYSGTGDEKLFF.

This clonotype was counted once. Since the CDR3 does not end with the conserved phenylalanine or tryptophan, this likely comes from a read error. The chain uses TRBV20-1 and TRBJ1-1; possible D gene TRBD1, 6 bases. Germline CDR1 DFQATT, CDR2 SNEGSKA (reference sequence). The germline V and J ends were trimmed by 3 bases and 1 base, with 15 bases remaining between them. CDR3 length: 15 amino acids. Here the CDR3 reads CSASKDSRPNTEAFI. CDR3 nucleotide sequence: TGCAGTGCTAGTAAGGACAGCCGACCGAACACTGAAGCTTTCATT.

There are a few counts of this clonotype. The CDR3 coding sequence is TGTGCCAGCAGTGACCCGACTGCCTCCTACAATGAGCAGTTCTTC. This gives the protein CASSDPTASYNEQFF. The rearrangement joins TRBV6-4 to TRBJ2-1; D is unresolved. This CDR3 is 15 amino acids long. Trimming removed 2 bases from V and 0 bases from J, with 8 bases in between. The germline gives CDR1 MRHNA, CDR2 SNTAGT.

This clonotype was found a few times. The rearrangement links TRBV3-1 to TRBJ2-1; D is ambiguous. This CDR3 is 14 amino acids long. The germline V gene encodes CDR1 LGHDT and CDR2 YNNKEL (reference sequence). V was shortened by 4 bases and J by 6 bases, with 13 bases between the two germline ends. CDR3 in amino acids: CASSRRVSSNEQFF. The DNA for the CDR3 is TGTGCCAGCAGCCGTCGCGTATCTAGCAATGAGCAGTTCTTC.

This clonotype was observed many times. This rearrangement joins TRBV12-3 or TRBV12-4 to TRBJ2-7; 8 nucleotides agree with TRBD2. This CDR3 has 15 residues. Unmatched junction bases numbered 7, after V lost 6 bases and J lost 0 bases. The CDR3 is CASRGPAGDSYEQYF. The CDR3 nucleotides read TGTGCCAGCAGGGGCCCAGCGGGAGACTCCTACGAGCAGTACTTC.

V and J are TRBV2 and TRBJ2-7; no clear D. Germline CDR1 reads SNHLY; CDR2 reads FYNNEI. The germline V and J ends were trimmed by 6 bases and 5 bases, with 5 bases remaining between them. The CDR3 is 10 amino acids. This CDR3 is CASRANEQYF. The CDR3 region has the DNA TGTGCCAGCAGGGCTAACGAGCAGTACTTC.

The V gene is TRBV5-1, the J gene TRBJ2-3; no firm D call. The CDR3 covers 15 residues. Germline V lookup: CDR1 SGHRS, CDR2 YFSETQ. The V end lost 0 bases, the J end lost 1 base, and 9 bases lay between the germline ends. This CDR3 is CASSLGRKRTDTQYF. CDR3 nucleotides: TGCGCCAGCAGCTTGGGTCGAAAGCGCACAGATACGCAGTATTTT.

The CDR3: CASSGESGGNQPQHF. Here the CDR3 DNA reads TGTGCCAGCAGTGGAGAGTCCGGGGGCAATCAGCCCCAGCATTTT. The genes are TRBV2 and TRBJ1-5, with no clear D. Per the germline V gene, CDR1 is SNHLY and CDR2 is FYNNEI. The CDR3 extends over 15 amino acids. Trimming removed 4 bases at V and 2 bases at J, with 12 bases between. The whole variable domain, filled in from reference TRBV2 and TRBJ1-5, reads EPEVTQTPSHQVTQMGQEVILRCVPISNHLYFYWYRQILGQKVEFLVSFYNNEISEKSEIFDDQFSVERPDGSNFTLKIRSTKLEDSAMYFCASSGESGGNQPQHFGDGTRLSIL.

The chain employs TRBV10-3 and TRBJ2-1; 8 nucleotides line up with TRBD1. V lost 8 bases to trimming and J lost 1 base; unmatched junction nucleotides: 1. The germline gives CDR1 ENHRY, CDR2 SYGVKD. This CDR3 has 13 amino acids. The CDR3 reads CAIQGASYNEQFF. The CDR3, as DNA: TGTGCCATCCAGGGGGCTTCCTACAATGAGCAGTTCTTC.

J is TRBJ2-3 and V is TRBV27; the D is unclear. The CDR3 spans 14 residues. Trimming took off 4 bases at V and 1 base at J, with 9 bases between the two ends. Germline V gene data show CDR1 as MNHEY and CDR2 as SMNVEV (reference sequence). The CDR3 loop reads CASSSDTGTDTQYF. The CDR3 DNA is TGTGCCAGCAGTTCTGACACTGGCACAGATACGCAGTATTTT.

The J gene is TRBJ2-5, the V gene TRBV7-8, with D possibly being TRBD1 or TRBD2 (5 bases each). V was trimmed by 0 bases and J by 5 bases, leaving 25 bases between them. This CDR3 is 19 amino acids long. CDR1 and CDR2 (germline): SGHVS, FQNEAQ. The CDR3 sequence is CASSLAPWRAPMKGETQYF. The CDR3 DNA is TGTGCCAGCAGCTTAGCGCCATGGCGGGCCCCAATGAAGGGGGAGACCCAGTACTTC.

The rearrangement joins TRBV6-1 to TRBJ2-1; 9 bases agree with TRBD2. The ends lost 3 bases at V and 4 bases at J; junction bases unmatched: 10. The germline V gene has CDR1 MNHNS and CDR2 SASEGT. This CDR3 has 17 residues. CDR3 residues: CASSEVVGTSRYNEQFF. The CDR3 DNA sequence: TGTGCCAGCAGTGAGGTGGTGGGGACTAGCAGGTACAATGAGCAGTTCTTC.

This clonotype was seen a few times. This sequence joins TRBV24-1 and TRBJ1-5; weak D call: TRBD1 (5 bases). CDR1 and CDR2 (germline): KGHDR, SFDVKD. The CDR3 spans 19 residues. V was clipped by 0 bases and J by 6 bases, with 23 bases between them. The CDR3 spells CATSDLLHCVPGCSQPQHF. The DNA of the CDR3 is TGTGCCACCAGTGATTTGCTCCATTGCGTACCAGGGTGCAGTCAGCCCCAGCATTTT.

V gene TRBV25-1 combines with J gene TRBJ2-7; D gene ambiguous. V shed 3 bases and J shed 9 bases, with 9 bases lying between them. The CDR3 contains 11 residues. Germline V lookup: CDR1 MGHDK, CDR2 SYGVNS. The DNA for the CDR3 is TGTGCCAGCAGTGAGTATACGAGGCAGTACTTC. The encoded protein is CASSEYTRQYF.

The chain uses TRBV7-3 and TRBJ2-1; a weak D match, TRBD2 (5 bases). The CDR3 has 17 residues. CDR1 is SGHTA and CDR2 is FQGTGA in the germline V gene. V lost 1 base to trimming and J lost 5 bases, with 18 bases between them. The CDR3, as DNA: TGTGCCAGCAGCTTAATCCGGCTTCGGAGGTTTGACAATGAGCAGTTCTTC. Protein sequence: CASSLIRLRRFDNEQFF.

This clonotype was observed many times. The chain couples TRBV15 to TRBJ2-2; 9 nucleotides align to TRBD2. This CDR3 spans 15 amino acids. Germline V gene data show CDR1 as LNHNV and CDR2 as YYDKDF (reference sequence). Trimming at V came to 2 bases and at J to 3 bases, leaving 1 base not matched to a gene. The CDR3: CATSRIAGDTGELFF. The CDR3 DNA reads TGTGCCACCAGCAGAATAGCGGGAGACACCGGGGAGCTGTTTTTT.

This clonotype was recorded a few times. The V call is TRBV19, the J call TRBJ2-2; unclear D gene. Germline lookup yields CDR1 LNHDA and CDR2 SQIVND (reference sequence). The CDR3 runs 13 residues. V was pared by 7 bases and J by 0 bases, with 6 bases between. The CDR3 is CASKLANTGELFF. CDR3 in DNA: TGTGCCAGTAAACTGGCGAACACCGGGGAGCTGTTTTTT.

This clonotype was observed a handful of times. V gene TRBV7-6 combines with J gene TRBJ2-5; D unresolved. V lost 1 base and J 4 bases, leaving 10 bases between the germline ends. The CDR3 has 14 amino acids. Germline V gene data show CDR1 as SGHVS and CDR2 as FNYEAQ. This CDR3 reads CASSLVPVLETQYF. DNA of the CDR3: TGTGCCAGCAGCTTAGTTCCGGTTTTAGAGACCCAGTACTTC.

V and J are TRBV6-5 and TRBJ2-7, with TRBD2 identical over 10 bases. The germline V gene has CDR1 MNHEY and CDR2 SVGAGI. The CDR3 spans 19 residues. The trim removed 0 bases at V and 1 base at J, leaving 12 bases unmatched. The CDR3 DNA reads TGTGCCAGCAGTTACTCCCAGTACGCTAGCGGGAGCAAATCCTACGAGCAGTACTTC. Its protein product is CASSYSQYASGSKSYEQYF.

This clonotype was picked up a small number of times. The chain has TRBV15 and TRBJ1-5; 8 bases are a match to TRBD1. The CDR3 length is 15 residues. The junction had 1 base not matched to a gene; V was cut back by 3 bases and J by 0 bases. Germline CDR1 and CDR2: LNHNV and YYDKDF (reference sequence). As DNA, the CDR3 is TGTGCCACCAGCAGGGACAGGGATAGCAATCAGCCCCAGCATTTT. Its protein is CATSRDRDSNQPQHF.

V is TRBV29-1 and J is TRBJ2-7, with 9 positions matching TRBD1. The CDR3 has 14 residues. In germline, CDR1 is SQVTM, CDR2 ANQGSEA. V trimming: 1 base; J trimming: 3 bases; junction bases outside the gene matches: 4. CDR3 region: CSVEGGQGGYEQYF. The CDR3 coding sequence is TGCAGCGTTGAAGGGGGACAGGGCGGCTACGAGCAGTACTTC.

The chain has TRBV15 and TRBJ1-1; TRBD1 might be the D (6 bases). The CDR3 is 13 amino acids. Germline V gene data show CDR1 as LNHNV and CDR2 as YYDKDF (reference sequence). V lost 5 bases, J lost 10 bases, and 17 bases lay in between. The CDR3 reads CATSGSGVFGAFF. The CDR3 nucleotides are TGTGCCACCAGCGGATCAGGGGTTTTTGGAGCTTTCTTT.

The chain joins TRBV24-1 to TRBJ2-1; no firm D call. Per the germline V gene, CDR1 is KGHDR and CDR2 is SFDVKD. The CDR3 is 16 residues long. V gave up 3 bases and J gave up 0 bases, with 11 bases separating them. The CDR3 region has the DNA TGTGCCACCAGTGATCTACCGGTTAGCTCCTACAATGAGCAGTTCTTC. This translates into CATSDLPVSSYNEQFF.